This T cell receptor (beta chain) appears in the sequencing data of a study of blood T cell repertoires in COVID-19. For the study at large: T cells, B-cell-depleted T cells, or PBMCs provided the cDNA or gDNA that served as material.

Sequenced by immunoSEQ multiplex PCR; TCRdb stores in-frame clones only, minus some. The sample holds under 130,000 clones, about four fifths seen once. The CDR3 has 13 amino acids. The V and J ends lost 1 base and 1 base respectively, with 4 bases between them. The germline V gene encodes CDR1 LGHNA and CDR2 YSLEER. Sequences were obtained from peripheral blood. This TCR was sampled from a human donor in a cohort sampled during active COVID-19. This chain links TRBV4-3 with TRBJ1-2; D call uncertain. CDR3: CASSQAVNYGYTF. The CDR3 nucleotides read TGCGCCAGCAGCCAAGCTGTTAACTATGGCTACACCTTC.